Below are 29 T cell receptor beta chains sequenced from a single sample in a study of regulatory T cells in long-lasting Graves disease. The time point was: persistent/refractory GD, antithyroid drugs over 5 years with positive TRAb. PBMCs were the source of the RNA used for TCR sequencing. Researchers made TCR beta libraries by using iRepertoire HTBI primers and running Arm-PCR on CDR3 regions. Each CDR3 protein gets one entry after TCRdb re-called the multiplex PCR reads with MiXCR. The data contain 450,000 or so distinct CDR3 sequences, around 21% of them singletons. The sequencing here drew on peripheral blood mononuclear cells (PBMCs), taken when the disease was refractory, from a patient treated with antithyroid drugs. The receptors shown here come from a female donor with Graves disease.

CDR3 amino acids: CASSADTGWNTEAFF. Here the CDR3 DNA reads TGTGCCAGCAGCGCGGACACGGGGTGGAACACTGAAGCTTTCTTT. V is TRBV9 and J is TRBJ1-1, with D maybe TRBD1 (5 bases). V was trimmed by 3 bases and J by 1 base, leaving 13 bases between them. In germline, CDR1 is SGDLS, CDR2 YYNGEE. The CDR3 covers 15 residues.

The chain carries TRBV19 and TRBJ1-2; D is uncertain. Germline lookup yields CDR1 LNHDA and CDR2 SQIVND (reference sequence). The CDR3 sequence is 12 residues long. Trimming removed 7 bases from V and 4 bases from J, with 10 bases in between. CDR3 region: CASTRGSYGYTF. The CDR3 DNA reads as TGTGCCAGTACGCGGGGATCCTATGGCTACACCTTC.

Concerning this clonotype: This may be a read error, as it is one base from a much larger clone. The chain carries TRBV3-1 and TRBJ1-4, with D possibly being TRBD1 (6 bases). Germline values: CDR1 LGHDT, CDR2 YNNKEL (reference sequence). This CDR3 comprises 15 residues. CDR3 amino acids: CASSRYGGAGEKLLF. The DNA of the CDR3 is TGTGCCAGCAGCCGATACGGGGGCGCAGGTGAAAAACTGCTTTTT.

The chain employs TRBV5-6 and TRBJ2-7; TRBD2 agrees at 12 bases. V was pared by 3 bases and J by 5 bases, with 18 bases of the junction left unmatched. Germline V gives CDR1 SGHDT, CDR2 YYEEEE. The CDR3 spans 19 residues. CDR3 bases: TGTGCCAGCAGCTCTCTTCCGGGACTAGCGGGTTTGCTCCTCGACGAGCAGTACTTC. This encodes CASSSLPGLAGLLLDEQYF.

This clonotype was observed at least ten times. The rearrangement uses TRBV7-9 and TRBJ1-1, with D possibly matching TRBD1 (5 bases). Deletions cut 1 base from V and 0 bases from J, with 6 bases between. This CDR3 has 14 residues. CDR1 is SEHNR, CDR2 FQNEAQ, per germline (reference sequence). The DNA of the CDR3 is TGTGCCAGCAGCTTAGACAGGATGAACACTGAAGCTTTCTTT. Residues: CASSLDRMNTEAFF.

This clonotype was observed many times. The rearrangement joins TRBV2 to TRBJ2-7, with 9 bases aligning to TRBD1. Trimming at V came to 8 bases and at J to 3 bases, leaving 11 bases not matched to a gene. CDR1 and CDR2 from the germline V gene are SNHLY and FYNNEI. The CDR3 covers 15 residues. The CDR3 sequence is CASDDPGQGIYEQYF. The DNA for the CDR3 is TGTGCCAGCGACGATCCGGGACAGGGAATCTACGAGCAGTACTTC.

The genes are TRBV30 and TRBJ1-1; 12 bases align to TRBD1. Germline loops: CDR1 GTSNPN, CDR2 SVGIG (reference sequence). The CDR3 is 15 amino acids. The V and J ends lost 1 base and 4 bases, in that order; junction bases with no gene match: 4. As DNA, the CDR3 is TGTGCCTGGAGTGGGGACAGGGGGCCGGTCACTGAAGCTTTCTTT. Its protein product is CAWSGDRGPVTEAFF.

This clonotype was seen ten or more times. The CDR3 DNA reads TGTGCCAGCTCCTCCGACAGATTCTACGAGCAGTACTTC. Encoded protein: CASSSDRFYEQYF. The genes are TRBV18 and TRBJ2-7; D is perhaps TRBD1 (5 bases). The CDR3 contains 13 residues. The ends were cut back, 6 bases at V and 3 bases at J, with 12 bases in the middle. From germline, CDR1 is KGHSH and CDR2 LQKENI.

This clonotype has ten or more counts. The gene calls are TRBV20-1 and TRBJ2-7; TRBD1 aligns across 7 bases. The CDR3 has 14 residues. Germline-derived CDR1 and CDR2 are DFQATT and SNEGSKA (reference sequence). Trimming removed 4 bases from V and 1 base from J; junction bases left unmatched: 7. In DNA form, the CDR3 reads TGCAGTGCTATATTCCCGGGACAGTCCTACGAGCAGTACTTC. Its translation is CSAIFPGQSYEQYF.

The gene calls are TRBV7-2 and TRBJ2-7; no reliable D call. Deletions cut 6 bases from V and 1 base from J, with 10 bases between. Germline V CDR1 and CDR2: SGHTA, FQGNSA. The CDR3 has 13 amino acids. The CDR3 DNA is TGTGCCAGCAGGATGTCGGGTTCCTACGAGCAGTACTTC. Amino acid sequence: CASRMSGSYEQYF.

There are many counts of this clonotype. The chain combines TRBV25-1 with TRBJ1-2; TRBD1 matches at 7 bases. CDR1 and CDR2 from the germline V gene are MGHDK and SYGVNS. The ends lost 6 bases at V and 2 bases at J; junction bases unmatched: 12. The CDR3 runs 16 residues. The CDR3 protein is CASSEGTEQTNYGYTF. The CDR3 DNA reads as TGTGCCAGCAGCGAGGGGACAGAACAGACCAACTATGGCTACACCTTC.

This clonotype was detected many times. DNA for the CDR3: TGTGCCAGCAGCTCTAGGATTAGCGGGAGTACGTCCTACGAGCAGTACTTC. It translates to CASSSRISGSTSYEQYF. This chain connects TRBV7-2 to TRBJ2-7, with TRBD2 matching 9 bases. This CDR3 is built from 17 residues. The germline V gene has CDR1 SGHTA and CDR2 FQGNSA. The V and J ends lost 4 bases and 1 base, in that order; junction bases with no gene match: 11.

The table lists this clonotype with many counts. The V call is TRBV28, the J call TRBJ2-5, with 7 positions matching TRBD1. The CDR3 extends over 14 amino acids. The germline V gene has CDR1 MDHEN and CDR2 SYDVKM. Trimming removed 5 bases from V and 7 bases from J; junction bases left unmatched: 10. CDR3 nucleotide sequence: TGTGCCAGCAGTGACAGGGATTGGGGCGGGACCCAGTACTTC. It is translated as CASSDRDWGGTQYF.

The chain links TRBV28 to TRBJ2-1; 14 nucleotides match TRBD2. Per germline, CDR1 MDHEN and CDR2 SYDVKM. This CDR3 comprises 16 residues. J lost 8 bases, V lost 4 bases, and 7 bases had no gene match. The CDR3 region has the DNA TGTGCCAGCAGTTGGCCACCGGGACTAGCGGGAGATGAGCAGTTCTTC. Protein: CASSWPPGLAGDEQFF.

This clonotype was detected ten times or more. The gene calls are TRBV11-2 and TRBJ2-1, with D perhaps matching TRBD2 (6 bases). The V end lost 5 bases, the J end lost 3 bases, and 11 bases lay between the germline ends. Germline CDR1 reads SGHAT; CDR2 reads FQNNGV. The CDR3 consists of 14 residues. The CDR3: CASSRLADYNEQFF. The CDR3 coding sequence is TGTGCCAGCAGCCGATTAGCGGACTACAATGAGCAGTTCTTC. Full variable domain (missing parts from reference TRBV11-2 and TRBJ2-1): EAGVAQSPRYKIIEKRQSVAFWCNPISGHATLYWYQQILGQGPKLLIQFQNNGVVDDSQLPKDRFSAERLKGVDSTLKIQPAKLEDSAVYLCASSRLADYNEQFFGPGTRLTVL.

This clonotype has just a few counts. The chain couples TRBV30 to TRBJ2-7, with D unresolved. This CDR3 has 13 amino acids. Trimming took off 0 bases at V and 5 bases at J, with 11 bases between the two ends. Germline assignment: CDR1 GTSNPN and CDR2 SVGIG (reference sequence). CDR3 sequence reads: CAWSVGASNEQYF. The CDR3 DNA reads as TGTGCCTGGAGTGTTGGTGCATCCAACGAGCAGTACTTC.

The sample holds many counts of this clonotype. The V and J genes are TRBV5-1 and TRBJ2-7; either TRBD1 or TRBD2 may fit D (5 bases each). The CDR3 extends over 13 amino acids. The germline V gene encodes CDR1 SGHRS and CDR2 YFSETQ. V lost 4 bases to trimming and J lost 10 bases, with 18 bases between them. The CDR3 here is CASSGDNGDQQYF. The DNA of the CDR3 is TGCGCCAGCAGCGGGGATAATGGGGACCAACAGTACTTC.

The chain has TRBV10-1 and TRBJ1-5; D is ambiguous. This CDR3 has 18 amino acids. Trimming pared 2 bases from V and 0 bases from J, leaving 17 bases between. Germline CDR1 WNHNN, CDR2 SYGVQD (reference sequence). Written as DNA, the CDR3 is TGCGCCAGCAGTGAGCCTACCGCGACGGAATATAGCAATCAGCCCCAGCATTTT. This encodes CASSEPTATEYSNQPQHF.

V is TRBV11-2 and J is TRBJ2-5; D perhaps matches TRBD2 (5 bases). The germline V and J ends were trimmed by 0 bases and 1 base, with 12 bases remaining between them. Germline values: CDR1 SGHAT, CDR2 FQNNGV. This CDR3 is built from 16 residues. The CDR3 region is CASSLDPGLLQETQYF. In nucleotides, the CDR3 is TGTGCCAGCAGCTTAGACCCTGGACTTCTCCAAGAGACCCAGTACTTC.

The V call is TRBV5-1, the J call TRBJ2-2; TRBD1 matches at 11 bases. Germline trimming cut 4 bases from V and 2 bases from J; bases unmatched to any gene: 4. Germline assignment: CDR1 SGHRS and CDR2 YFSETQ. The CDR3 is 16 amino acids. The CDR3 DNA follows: TGCGCCAGCAGCCCGGGACAGGGGGTCAACACCGGGGAGCTGTTTTTT. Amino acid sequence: CASSPGQGVNTGELFF. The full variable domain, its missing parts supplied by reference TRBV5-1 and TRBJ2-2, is KAGVTQTPRYLIKTRGQQVTLSCSPISGHRSVSWYQQTPGQGLQFLFEYFSETQRNKGNFPGRFSGRQFSNSRSEMNVSTLELGDSALYLCASSPGQGVNTGELFFGEGSRLTVL.

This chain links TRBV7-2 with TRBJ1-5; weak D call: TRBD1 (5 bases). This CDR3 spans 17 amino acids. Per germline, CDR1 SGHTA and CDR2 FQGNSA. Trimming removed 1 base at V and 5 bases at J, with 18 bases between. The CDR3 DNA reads TGTGCCAGCAGCTTAGGGGACCGGGCACAAAGGGATCAGCCCCAGCATTTT. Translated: CASSLGDRAQRDQPQHF.

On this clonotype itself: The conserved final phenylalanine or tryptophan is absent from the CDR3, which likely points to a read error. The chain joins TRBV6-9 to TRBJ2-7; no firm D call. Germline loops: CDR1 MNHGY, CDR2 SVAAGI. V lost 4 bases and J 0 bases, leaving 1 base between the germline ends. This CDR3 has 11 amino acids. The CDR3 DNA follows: TGTGCCAGCAGTTTCTCCTACGAGCAGTACCTC. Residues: CASSFSYEQYL.

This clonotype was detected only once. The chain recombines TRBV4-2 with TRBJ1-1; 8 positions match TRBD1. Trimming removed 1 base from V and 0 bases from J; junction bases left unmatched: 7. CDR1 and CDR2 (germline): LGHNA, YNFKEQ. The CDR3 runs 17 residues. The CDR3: CASSQGPQGAMNTEAFF. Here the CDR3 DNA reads TGTGCCAGCAGCCAAGGTCCGCAGGGGGCTATGAACACTGAAGCTTTCTTT.

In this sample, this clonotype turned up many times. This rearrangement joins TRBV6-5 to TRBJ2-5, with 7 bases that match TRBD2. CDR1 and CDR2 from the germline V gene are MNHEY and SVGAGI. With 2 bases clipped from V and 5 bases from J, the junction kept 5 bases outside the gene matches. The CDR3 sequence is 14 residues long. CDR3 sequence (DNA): TGTGCCAGCAGTTACGCCTTCGGGGGGGAGACCCAGTACTTC. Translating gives CASSYAFGGETQYF.

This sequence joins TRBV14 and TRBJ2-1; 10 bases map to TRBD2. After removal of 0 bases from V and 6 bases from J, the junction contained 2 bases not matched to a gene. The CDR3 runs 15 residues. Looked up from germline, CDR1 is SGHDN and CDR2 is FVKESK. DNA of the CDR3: TGTGCCAGCAGCCAAGAACTAGCGGGGCTCAATGAGCAGTTCTTC. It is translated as CASSQELAGLNEQFF.

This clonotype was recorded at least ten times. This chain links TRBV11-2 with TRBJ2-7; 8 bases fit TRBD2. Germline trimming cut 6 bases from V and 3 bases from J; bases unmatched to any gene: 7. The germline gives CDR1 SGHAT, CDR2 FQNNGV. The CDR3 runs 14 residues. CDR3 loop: CASSSRLAFYEQYF. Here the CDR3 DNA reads TGTGCCAGCAGTTCGCGACTAGCGTTCTACGAGCAGTACTTC.

CDR3 nucleotides: TGTGCCACCAGGCAGGAAGCGTATGGCGGGGAGCTGTTTTTT. Amino acid sequence: CATRQEAYGGELFF. V gene TRBV24-1 combines with J gene TRBJ2-2, with D unclear. The CDR3 runs to 14 residues. V gave up 7 bases and J gave up 7 bases, with 15 bases separating them. Germline lookup yields CDR1 KGHDR and CDR2 SFDVKD.

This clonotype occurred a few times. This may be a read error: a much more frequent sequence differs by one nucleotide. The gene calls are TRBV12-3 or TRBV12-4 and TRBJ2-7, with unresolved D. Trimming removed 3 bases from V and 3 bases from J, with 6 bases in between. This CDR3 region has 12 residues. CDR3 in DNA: TGTGCCAGCAGTTTTGCGGTCTACGAGCAGTACTTC. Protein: CASSFAVYEQYF.

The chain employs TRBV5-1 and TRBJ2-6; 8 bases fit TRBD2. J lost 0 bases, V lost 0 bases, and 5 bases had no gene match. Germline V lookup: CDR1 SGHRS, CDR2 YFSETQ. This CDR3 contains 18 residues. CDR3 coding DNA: TGCGCCAGCAGCTTGGGGGGACTAGGGGCCTCTGGGGCCAACGTCCTGACTTTC. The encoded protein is CASSLGGLGASGANVLTF. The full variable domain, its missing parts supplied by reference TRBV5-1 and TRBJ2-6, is KAGVTQTPRYLIKTRGQQVTLSCSPISGHRSVSWYQQTPGQGLQFLFEYFSETQRNKGNFPGRFSGRQFSNSRSEMNVSTLELGDSALYLCASSLGGLGASGANVLTFGAGSRLTVL.